This TCR beta chain was observed in a study of cytomegalovirus exposure and HLA in healthy donors. 13 Jbeta primers and 60 Vbeta primers were used for the PCR. Study processing details: In a later analysis, around 10 million of about 80 million unique beta chains occurred in at least two donors. Profiled with immunoSEQ multiplex PCR; TCRdb holds only in-frame clones, not every one. That table furnishes V, J and clone size, whereas the DNA furnished D and trimming. The table includes under 150,000 clones, about four fifths detected once. The germline V gene encodes CDR1 WNHNN and CDR2 SYGVQD (reference sequence). Trimming took off 10 bases at V and 2 bases at J, with 13 bases between the two ends. The length of the CDR3 is 13 residues.

The TCR comes from a woman aged 40 to 50 in good health and CMV-seropositive. The gene calls are TRBV10-1 and TRBJ2-3; weak D call: TRBD2 (5 bases). Material for sequencing was PBMCs. CDR3 nucleotides: TGCGCCACCTCCGGGGAAACCACAGATACGCAGTATTTT. Translating it yields CATSGETTDTQYF.